These 22 T cell receptor beta chains were all obtained from the same sample, sequenced in a study of T cell clones after liver transplantation (dated by TCRdb to 2018 to 2020). Receptor amplification or capture employed the immunoSEQ multiplex PCR assay. The table was pulled from immuneACCESS by TCRdb, which kept in-frame rearrangements only. Such tables lose some clones; where checked, under half of the loss comes from unresolved V genes, and the rest has no known cause. Across this sample there are around 71,000 clones, with roughly 80% seen only once. The leading ten clones occupy around 0.72% of the sample. The sequenced sample was CD4+ T cells from blood, obtained 12 months after liver transplant. The origin of the receptors is a human patient who received a liver transplant. Donor T cells from the graft may be present among the T cells after a transplant.

The V and J genes are TRBV27 and TRBJ2-7; D possibly corresponds to TRBD2 (5 bases). CDR1 is MNHEY, CDR2 SMNVEV, per germline (reference sequence). CDR3 length: 15 residues. Between the trimmed V and J ends, which lost 4 bases and 0 bases, there was a span of 13 bases. The CDR3: CASSYRGESSYEQYF. For the CDR3, the DNA is TGTGCCAGCAGTTATCGGGGTGAGAGCTCCTACGAGCAGTACTTC.

CDR3 sequence (DNA): TGTGCCAGCAGCGGGGGGACTAGCGTCGAGCAGTACTTC. Amino acids: CASSGGTSVEQYF. V and J are TRBV9 and TRBJ2-7; 10 bases fit TRBD2. Unmatched junction bases numbered 3, after V lost 3 bases and J lost 6 bases. From germline, CDR1 is SGDLS and CDR2 YYNGEE. The CDR3 is made up of 13 amino acids.

This rearrangement joins TRBV9 to TRBJ2-2; 7 nucleotides line up with TRBD2. Germline lookup yields CDR1 SGDLS and CDR2 YYNGEE. With V trimmed by 1 base and J by 5 bases, 2 bases remained unmatched. CDR3 length equals 14 residues. The CDR3 is CASSVISGTGELFF. In DNA form, the CDR3 reads TGTGCCAGCAGCGTAATTAGCGGGACCGGGGAGCTGTTTTTT.

As DNA, the CDR3 is TGTGCCAGCAGCGCCAACTCACATGGAAATGAGCAGTTCTTC. Its protein product is CASSANSHGNEQFF. V and J are TRBV9 and TRBJ2-1; D gene uncertain. V gave up 3 bases and J gave up 7 bases, with 14 bases separating them. Germline loops: CDR1 SGDLS, CDR2 YYNGEE. The CDR3 is 14 amino acids.

The chain is built from TRBV4-2 and TRBJ1-1; 11 bases are shared with TRBD1. Germline V gene lookup returns CDR1 LGHNA and CDR2 YNFKEQ. V lost 0 bases and J lost 5; bases outside the gene matches: 2. CDR3 length: 15 residues. The CDR3 sequence is CASSQDGDRGTEAFF. In nucleotides, the CDR3 is TGTGCCAGCAGCCAAGATGGGGACAGGGGGACTGAAGCTTTCTTT.

This clone was counted a single time. The rearrangement uses TRBV20-1 and TRBJ1-2, with no clear D. Per germline, CDR1 DFQATT and CDR2 SNEGSKA (reference sequence). V lost 7 bases to trimming and J lost 0 bases, with 6 bases between them. The CDR3 length is 11 residues. The DNA for the CDR3 is TGCAGTGACGATTCTAACTATGGCTACACCTTC. Protein: CSDDSNYGYTF.

The rearrangement uses TRBV6-5 and TRBJ1-2; 9 bases fit TRBD1. The J segment lost 8 bases and the V segment lost 8 bases, leaving 15 bases of the junction unmatched. In germline, CDR1 is MNHEY, CDR2 SVGAGI. The CDR3 runs 15 residues. The CDR3 spells CASSKDRGPFGGYTF. The CDR3 DNA reads as TGTGCCAGCTCAAAGGACAGGGGCCCCTTTGGGGGCTACACCTTC.

V usage is TRBV19 and J usage is TRBJ2-1; TRBD2 is a possible D gene (5 bases). Germline CDR1 is LNHDA and CDR2 is SQIVND (reference sequence). The CDR3 has 13 residues. The V end was cut by 0 bases, the J end by 6 bases, with 6 bases between. The CDR3 nucleotides read TGTGCCAGTAGTATAGAAGGAGGCAATGAGCAGTTCTTC. It encodes CASSIEGGNEQFF.

This clone was seen only a few times. The chain links TRBV10-3 to TRBJ2-5, with D perhaps TRBD2 (5 bases). Germline assignment: CDR1 ENHRY and CDR2 SYGVKD. The V end was cut by 3 bases, the J end by 4 bases, with 15 bases between. The CDR3 has 15 amino acids. The chain's CDR3 is CAISENPRTSETQYF. The CDR3 DNA is TGTGCCATCAGTGAAAATCCGCGGACTTCAGAGACCCAGTACTTC.

The chain joins TRBV5-1 to TRBJ2-1; D perhaps matches TRBD2 (5 bases). The V and J ends lost 4 bases and 8 bases respectively, with 16 bases between them. CDR1 and CDR2 (germline): SGHRS, YFSETQ. The CDR3 has 14 residues. The CDR3 bases are TGCGCCAGCAGCGGCGGGTTCCCCCCGGATGAGCAGTTCTTC. As protein: CASSGGFPPDEQFF. Together with reference TRBV5-1 and TRBJ2-1, the CDR3 gives the full variable domain: KAGVTQTPRYLIKTRGQQVTLSCSPISGHRSVSWYQQTPGQGLQFLFEYFSETQRNKGNFPGRFSGRQFSNSRSEMNVSTLELGDSALYLCASSGGFPPDEQFFGPGTRLTVL.

V and J are TRBV18 and TRBJ1-2; D ambiguous. Trimming pared 6 bases from V and 2 bases from J, leaving 7 bases between. Germline assignment: CDR1 KGHSH and CDR2 LQKENI. The CDR3 totals 12 residues. CDR3 coding DNA: TGTGCCAGCTCCCAATTGAACTATGGCTACACCTTC. This codes for CASSQLNYGYTF.

This chain uses TRBV6-1 with TRBJ2-1, with D tentatively TRBD1 or TRBD2 (5 bases each). The CDR3 is made up of 13 amino acids. The germline V gene has CDR1 MNHNS and CDR2 SASEGT. V was trimmed by 6 bases and J by 8 bases, leaving 14 bases between them. CDR3 nucleotide sequence: TGTGCCAGCAGGACTACAGGTCTCCATGAGCAGTTCTTC. It yields the protein CASRTTGLHEQFF.

This chain joins TRBV4-1 and TRBJ1-3, with D maybe TRBD1 (6 bases). The CDR3 sequence is 18 residues long. Trimming stripped 0 bases from V and 3 bases from J, with 18 bases between. The germline V gene has CDR1 MGHRA and CDR2 YSYEKL. As DNA, the CDR3 is TGCGCCAGCAGCCAAGATTGGGGGCCCGGGTCCGTTGGAAACACCATATATTTT. Amino acid sequence: CASSQDWGPGSVGNTIYF.

This clone was counted once. The V call is TRBV5-4, the J call TRBJ1-1, with a weak D call TRBD1 (5 bases). CDR1 SGHNT and CDR2 YYREEE come from the germline V gene (reference sequence). The length of the CDR3 is 17 residues. Trimming left V 0 bases short and J 0 bases short, with 15 bases between. The CDR3 here is CASSLALGGAMNTEAFF. CDR3 nucleotide sequence: TGTGCCAGCAGCTTGGCCCTCGGCGGGGCGATGAACACTGAAGCTTTCTTT.

This rearrangement joins TRBV27 to TRBJ1-3; D is perhaps TRBD1 (5 bases). The germline CDR1 and CDR2 sequences are MNHEY and SMNVEV (reference sequence). The CDR3 is made up of 15 amino acids. V was clipped by 5 bases and J by 2 bases, with 13 bases between them. Here the CDR3 reads CASSPQGRAGNTIYF. CDR3 in DNA: TGTGCCAGCAGTCCCCAGGGAAGGGCTGGAAACACCATATATTTT.

This clone has a handful of counts. This rearrangement joins TRBV30 to TRBJ2-1, with TRBD1 as a possible D gene (5 bases). Looked up from germline, CDR1 is GTSNPN and CDR2 is SVGIG (reference sequence). The CDR3 is 12 residues long. V dropped 4 bases and J dropped 4 bases, with 8 bases sitting between them. CDR3 in amino acids: CAWNKGYNEQFF. The CDR3 nucleotides are TGTGCCTGGAACAAGGGGTACAATGAGCAGTTCTTC.

The table lists this clone with a few counts. This rearrangement joins TRBV7-9 to TRBJ2-2, with D uncertain. Between the trimmed V and J ends, which lost 2 bases and 7 bases, there was a span of 8 bases. This CDR3 spans 13 amino acids. In germline, CDR1 is SEHNR, CDR2 FQNEAQ (reference sequence). The DNA for the CDR3 is TGTGCCAGCAGCTTAACTGGGGACGGGGAGCTGTTTTTT. Translation: CASSLTGDGELFF. Based on the CDR3 plus reference TRBV7-9 and TRBJ2-2, the full variable domain is DTGVSQNPRHKITKRGQNVTFRCDPISEHNRLYWYRQTLGQGPEFLTYFQNEAQLEKSRLLSDRFSAERPKGSFSTLEIQRTEQGDSAMYLCASSLTGDGELFFGEGSRLTVL.

The rearrangement uses TRBV28 and TRBJ2-1, with a possible D match to TRBD2 (5 bases). Germline V lookup: CDR1 MDHEN, CDR2 SYDVKM. Deletions cut 6 bases from V and 0 bases from J, with 15 bases between. CDR3 length equals 16 residues. CDR3 sequence reads: CASSHTRVSSYNEQFF. CDR3 nucleotides: TGTGCCAGCAGCCACACTAGGGTAAGCTCCTACAATGAGCAGTTCTTC.

This chain links TRBV6-1 with TRBJ2-3; D gene ambiguous. The CDR3 runs 15 residues. Trimming pared 4 bases from V and 0 bases from J, leaving 11 bases between. CDR1 MNHNS and CDR2 SASEGT come from the germline V gene. CDR3: CASSGQKLSTDTQYF. CDR3 DNA: TGTGCCAGCAGTGGACAAAAGCTGAGCACAGATACGCAGTATTTT.

This clone occurred a few times. The chain is built from TRBV9 and TRBJ2-1; 14 bases match TRBD2. Germline loops: CDR1 SGDLS, CDR2 YYNGEE. Trimming cost V 4 bases and J 2 bases; bases outside gene matches: 5. This CDR3 is 17 amino acids long. CDR3 nucleotides: TGTGCCAGCAGCTCGGGACTAGCGGGAGCAACCTACAATGAGCAGTTCTTC. Amino acid sequence: CASSSGLAGATYNEQFF.

This rearrangement joins TRBV7-8 to TRBJ1-5; D ambiguous. The CDR3 is 16 residues long. Deletions cut 1 base from V and 0 bases from J, with 10 bases between. Germline V lookup: CDR1 SGHVS, CDR2 FQNEAQ. The CDR3 protein is CASSLEQRNSNQPQHF. CDR3 nucleotides: TGTGCCAGCAGCTTAGAACAGCGGAATAGCAATCAGCCCCAGCATTTT.

This chain connects TRBV5-1 to TRBJ2-5; 9 bases fit TRBD2. The germline CDR1 and CDR2 sequences are SGHRS and YFSETQ. Trimming cost V 0 bases and J 3 bases; bases outside gene matches: 6. The CDR3 is made up of 16 amino acids. The CDR3 reads CASSLGGSSGEETQYF. CDR3 in DNA: TGCGCCAGCAGCTTGGGGGGGTCTAGCGGGGAAGAGACCCAGTACTTC.